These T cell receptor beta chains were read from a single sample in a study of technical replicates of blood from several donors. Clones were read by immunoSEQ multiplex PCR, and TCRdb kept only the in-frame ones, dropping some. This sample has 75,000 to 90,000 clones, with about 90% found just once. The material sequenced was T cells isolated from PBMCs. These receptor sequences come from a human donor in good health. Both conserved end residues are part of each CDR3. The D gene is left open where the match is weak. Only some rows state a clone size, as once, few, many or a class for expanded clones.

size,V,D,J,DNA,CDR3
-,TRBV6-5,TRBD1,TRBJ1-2,TGTGCCAGCAGTTACTCGATACAGGACAGGGAGTACACCTTC,CASSYSIQDREYTF
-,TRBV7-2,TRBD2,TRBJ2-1,TGTGCCAGCAGCTTAAGGACCCTAGCGGGGGACAATGAGCAGTTCTTC,CASSLRTLAGDNEQFF
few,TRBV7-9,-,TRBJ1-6,TGTGCCAGCAGCTCCCAGCGAAATTCACCCCTCCACTTT,CASSSQRNSPLHF
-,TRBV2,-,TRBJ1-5,TGTGCCAGCAGGAGCGACGGTTATAGCAATCAGCCCCAGCATTTT,CASRSDGYSNQPQHF
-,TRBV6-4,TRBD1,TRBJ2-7,TGTGCCAGCAGTGAGTACAGGGGCCCCTCCCACTTTTACGAGCAGTACTTC,CASSEYRGPSHFYEQYF
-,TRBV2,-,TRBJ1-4,TGTGCCAGCACTCCTCAAGACCGGACAAGAAGGGAAAAACTGTTTTTT,CASTPQDRTRREKLFF
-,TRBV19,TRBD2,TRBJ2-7,TGTGCCAGTAGCACATCCGGGGGGAACGAGCAGTACTTC,CASSTSGGNEQYF
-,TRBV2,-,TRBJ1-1,TGTGCCAGCACTCAGGGGAAGAACACTGAAGCTTTCTTT,CASTQGKNTEAFF
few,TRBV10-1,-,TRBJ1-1,TGCGCCAGCAGTGAGTCGAGTCTCATGAACACTGAAGCTTTCTTT,CASSESSLMNTEAFF
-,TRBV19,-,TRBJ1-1,TGTGCCAGTAGTACCTTACAGGGAGAAGCTTTCTTT,CASSTLQGEAFF
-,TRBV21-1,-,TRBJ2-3,TGTGCCAGCAGCAAAAGAGGCCGGAGCACAGATACGCAGTATTTT,CASSKRGRSTDTQYF
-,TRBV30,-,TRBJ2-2,TGTGCCTGGGGGAAAGCCCGGACAGTCGCCCCCGGGGAGCTGTTTTTT,CAWGKARTVAPGELFF
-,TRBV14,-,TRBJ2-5,TGTGCCAGCAGCCAAGCGGTCCAAGAGACCCAGTACTTC,CASSQAVQETQYF
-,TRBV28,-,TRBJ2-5,TGTGCCAGCAGTTTGGAGAACCTGGTTGGGACCCAGTACTTC,CASSLENLVGTQYF
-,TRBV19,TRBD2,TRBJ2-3,TGTGCCAGTTCGTTTCGTGGGCTAGCGGGAGTTCCATCCCCCACAGATACGCAGTATTTT,CASSFRGLAGVPSPTDTQYF
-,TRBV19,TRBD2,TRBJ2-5,TGTGCCAGTAGGAAACTAGCGGACTACCCAGATGAGGAGACCCAGTACTTC,CASRKLADYPDEETQYF
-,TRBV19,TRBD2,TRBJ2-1,TGTGCCAGTAGTATTGCTCTAGCGGGGTACAATGAGCAGTTCTTC,CASSIALAGYNEQFF
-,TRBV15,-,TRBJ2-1,TGTGCCACCAGCAGAGGGTACGGCGGAATATACAATGAGCAGTTCTTC,CATSRGYGGIYNEQFF
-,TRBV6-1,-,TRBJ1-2,TGTGCCAGCAGTAAGACACTTGTAGGCTACACCTTC,CASSKTLVGYTF
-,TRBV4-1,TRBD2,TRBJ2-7,TGCGCCAGCAGCTCTTACTCTAGCGGGAGCTCCTACGAGCAGTACTTC,CASSSYSSGSSYEQYF
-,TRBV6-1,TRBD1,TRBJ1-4,TGTGCCAGCAGTGAATGGGGACAGTTTAATGAAAAACTGTTTTTT,CASSEWGQFNEKLFF
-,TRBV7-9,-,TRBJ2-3,TGTGCCAGCAGCCTCTTGGTTGGGGCTAGGATTACAGATACGCAGTATTTT,CASSLLVGARITDTQYF
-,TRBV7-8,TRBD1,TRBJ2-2,TGTGCCAGCAGCTCATTCGGGACAGCGAACACCGGGGAGCTGTTTTTT,CASSSFGTANTGELFF
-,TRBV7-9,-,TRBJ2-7,TGTGCCAGCAGCGCTACAGGGTTAGCCTCCTACGAGCAGTACTTC,CASSATGLASYEQYF
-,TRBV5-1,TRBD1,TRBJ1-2,TGCGCCAGCAACTACAGGGGGATCGATGGCTACACCTTC,CASNYRGIDGYTF
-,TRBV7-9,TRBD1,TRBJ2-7,TGTGCCAGCAGCTTAGTTGGACAGGAGTACTTC,CASSLVGQEYF
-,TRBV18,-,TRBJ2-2,TGTGCCAGCTCACCTGACCCCCCGGGCACCGGGGAGCTGTTTTTT,CASSPDPPGTGELFF
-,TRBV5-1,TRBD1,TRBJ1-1,TGCGCCAGCAGCCTCGACAGGGCCAACACTGAAGCTTTCTTT,CASSLDRANTEAFF
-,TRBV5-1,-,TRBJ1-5,TGCGCCAGCAGCTTGGACGGGATAAGCAATCAGCCCCAGCATTTT,CASSLDGISNQPQHF
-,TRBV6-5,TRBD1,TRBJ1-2,TGTGCCGTAAAAGGGGGCCTTAACTATGGCTACACCTTC,CAVKGGLNYGYTF
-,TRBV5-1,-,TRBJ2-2,TGCGCCAGCAGCTTGGAAAGAGGGGGTAGCGGGGAGCTGTTTTTT,CASSLERGGSGELFF
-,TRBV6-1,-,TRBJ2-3,TGTGCCAGCAGTGATACGGTAGATACGCAGTATTTT,CASSDTVDTQYF
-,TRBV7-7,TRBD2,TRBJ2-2,TGTGCCAGCAGCACGACTAGCGGGAACACCGGGGAGCTGTTTTTT,CASSTTSGNTGELFF
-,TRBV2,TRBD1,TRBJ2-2,TGTGCCAGCAGGGGGGACAGCCTGAACACCGGGGAGCTGTTTTTT,CASRGDSLNTGELFF
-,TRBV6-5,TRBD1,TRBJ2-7,TGTGCCAGCAGAACCGGGGACAGCTCCTACGAGCAGTACTTC,CASRTGDSSYEQYF
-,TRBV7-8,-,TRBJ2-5,TGTGCCAGCAGCCCAAGATCCGCCAGACAAGAGACCCAGTACTTC,CASSPRSARQETQYF
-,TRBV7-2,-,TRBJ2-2,TGTGCCAGCAGCTCCCCGAGAGTGGCAGGGACTCCTGGGGAGCTGTTTTTT,CASSSPRVAGTPGELFF